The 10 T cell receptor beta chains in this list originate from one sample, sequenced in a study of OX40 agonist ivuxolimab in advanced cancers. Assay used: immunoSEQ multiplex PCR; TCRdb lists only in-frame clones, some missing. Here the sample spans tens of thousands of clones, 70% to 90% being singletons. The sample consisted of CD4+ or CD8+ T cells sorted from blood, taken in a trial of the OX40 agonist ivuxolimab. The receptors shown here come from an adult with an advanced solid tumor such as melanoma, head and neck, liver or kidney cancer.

The CDR3 sequence is CACAGDRSPLHF. The DNA of the CDR3 is TGTGCCTGTGCGGGGGATCGGTCACCCCTCCACTTT. The V gene is TRBV30, the J gene TRBJ1-6, with a possible D match to TRBD1 (5 bases). This CDR3 is built from 12 residues. Trimming took 6 bases from V and 10 from J, leaving 13 bases between them. CDR1 and CDR2 (germline): GTSNPN, SVGIG (reference sequence).

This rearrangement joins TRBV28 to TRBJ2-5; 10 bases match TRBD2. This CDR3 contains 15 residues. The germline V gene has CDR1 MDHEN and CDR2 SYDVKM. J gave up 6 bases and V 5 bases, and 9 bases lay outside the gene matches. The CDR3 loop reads CASSDDSGRAKTQYF. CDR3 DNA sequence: TGTGCCAGCAGTGACGACAGCGGGAGGGCCAAGACCCAGTACTTC.

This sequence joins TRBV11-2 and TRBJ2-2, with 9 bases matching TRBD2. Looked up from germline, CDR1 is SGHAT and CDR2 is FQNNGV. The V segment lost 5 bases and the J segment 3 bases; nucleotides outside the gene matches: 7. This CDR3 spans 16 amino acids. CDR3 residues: CASSLSGRSDTGELFF. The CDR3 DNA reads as TGTGCCAGCAGCCTAAGCGGGAGGTCCGACACCGGGGAGCTGTTTTTT.

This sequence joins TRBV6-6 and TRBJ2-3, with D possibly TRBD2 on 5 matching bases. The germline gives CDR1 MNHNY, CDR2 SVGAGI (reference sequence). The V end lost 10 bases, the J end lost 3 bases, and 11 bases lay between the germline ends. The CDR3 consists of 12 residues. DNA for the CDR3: TGTGCCACCTCGGGGAGTACAGATACGCAGTATTTT. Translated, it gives CATSGSTDTQYF.

CDR3 loop: CASSLGQGTYEQYF. The CDR3 bases are TGTGCCAGCAGTTTGGGACAGGGGACCTACGAGCAGTACTTC. This chain joins TRBV7-9 and TRBJ2-7; 10 bases match TRBD1. From germline, CDR1 is SEHNR and CDR2 FQNEAQ (reference sequence). The CDR3 covers 14 residues. V gave up 6 bases and J gave up 2 bases; unmatched junction bases: 4.

This CDR3 is CASSLISSYTGNEQFF. The CDR3 DNA reads TGTGCCAGCAGCTTGATCAGTAGCTATACGGGGAATGAGCAGTTCTTC. This rearrangement joins TRBV5-8 to TRBJ2-1; tentative D call: TRBD2 (5 bases). This CDR3 has 16 residues. Germline lookup yields CDR1 SGHTS and CDR2 YDEGEE. Trimming took 1 base from V and 7 from J, leaving 18 bases between them.

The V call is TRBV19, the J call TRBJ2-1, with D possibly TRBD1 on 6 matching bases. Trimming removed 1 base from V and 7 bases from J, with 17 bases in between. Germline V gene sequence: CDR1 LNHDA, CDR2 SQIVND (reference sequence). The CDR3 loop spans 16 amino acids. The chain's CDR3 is CASSIGGPGSGNEQFF. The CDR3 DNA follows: TGTGCCAGTAGTATAGGGGGGCCCGGCAGTGGGAATGAGCAGTTCTTC.

The CDR3 loop reads CASSQDRRPGTGELFF. The CDR3 region has the DNA TGTGCCAGCAGCCAAGATCGGCGGCCGGGCACCGGGGAGCTGTTTTTT. The chain employs TRBV4-2 and TRBJ2-2; no reliable D call. V lost 0 bases to trimming and J lost 4 bases, with 12 bases between them. CDR3 size: 16 residues. The germline CDR1 and CDR2 sequences are LGHNA and YNFKEQ.

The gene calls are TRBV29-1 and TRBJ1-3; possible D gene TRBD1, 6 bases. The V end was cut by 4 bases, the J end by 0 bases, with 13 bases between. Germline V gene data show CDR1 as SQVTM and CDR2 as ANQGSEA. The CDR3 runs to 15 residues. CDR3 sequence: CSVALDRPSGNTIYF. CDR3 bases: TGCAGCGTTGCTCTGGACAGACCCTCTGGAAACACCATATATTTT.

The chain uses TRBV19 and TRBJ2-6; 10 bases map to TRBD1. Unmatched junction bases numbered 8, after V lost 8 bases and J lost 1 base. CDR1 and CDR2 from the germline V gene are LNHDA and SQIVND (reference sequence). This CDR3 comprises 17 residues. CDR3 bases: TGTGCCAGTTCGAATCGGGACAGGGGTTCTGGGGCCAACGTCCTGACTTTC. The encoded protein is CASSNRDRGSGANVLTF.